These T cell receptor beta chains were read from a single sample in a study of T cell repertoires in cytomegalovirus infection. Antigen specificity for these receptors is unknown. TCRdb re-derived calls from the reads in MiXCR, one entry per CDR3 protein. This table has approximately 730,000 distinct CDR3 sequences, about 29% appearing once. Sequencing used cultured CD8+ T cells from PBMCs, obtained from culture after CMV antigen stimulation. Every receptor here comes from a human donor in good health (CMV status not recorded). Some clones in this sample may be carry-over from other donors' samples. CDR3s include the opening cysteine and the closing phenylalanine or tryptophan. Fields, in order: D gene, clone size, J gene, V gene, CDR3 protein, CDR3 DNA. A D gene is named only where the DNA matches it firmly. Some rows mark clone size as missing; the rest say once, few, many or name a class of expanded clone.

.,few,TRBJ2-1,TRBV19,CASSKVVRYNEQFF,TGTGCCAGTAGTAAAGTGGTCAGATACAATGAGCAGTTCTTC
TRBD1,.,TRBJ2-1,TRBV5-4,CASSDDRGSAYNEQFF,TGTGCCAGCAGCGACGACAGGGGAAGCGCCTACAATGAGCAGTTCTTC
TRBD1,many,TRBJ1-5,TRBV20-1,CSARTGGVDQPQHF,TGCAGTGCTAGAACAGGGGGCGTTGATCAGCCCCAGCATTTT
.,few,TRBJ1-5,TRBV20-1,CSARDKAVGVPQHF,TGCAGTGCTAGAGATAAGGCAGTTGGGGTGCCCCAGCATTTT
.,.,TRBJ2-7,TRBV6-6,CASKAGAGSYEQYF,TGTGCCTCCAAGGCGGGGGCGGGGTCCTACGAGCAGTACTTC
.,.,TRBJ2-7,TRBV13,CASSLVGDTLYEQYF,TGTGCCAGCAGCTTAGTAGGAGACACTCTTTACGAGCAGTACTTC
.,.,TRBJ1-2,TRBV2,CASSEGGTLYGYTF,TGTGCCAGCAGTGAAGGGGGTACCCTCTATGGCTACACCTTC
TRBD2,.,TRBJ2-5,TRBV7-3,CASSPTSGGEETQYF,TGTGCCAGCAGCCCGACTAGCGGGGGGGAGGAGACCCAGTACTTC
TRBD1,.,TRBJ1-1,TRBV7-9,CASIQPGTVEAFF,TGTGCCAGCATCCAACCCGGGACAGTCGAAGCTTTCTTT
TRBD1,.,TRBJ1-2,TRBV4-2,CASSPRGLRDRDYGYTF,TGTGCCAGCAGCCCCAGAGGGTTGCGGGACAGGGACTATGGCTACACCTTC
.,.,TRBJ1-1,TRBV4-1,CTSSQEAGVGAEAFF,TGCACCAGCAGCCAAGAAGCGGGAGTCGGGGCTGAAGCTTTCTTT
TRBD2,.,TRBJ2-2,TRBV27,CASSPSRWAGGETGELFF,TGTGCCAGCAGTCCCTCCCGATGGGCGGGGGGGGAAACCGGGGAGCTGTTTTTT
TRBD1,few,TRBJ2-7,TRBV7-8,CASSLDRVRSYEQYF,TGTGCCAGCAGCCTAGACAGGGTTCGCTCCTACGAGCAGTACTTC
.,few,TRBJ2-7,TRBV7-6,CASSSYPGGAGEQYF,TGTGCCAGCAGCTCGTATCCCGGAGGGGCAGGGGAGCAGTACTTC
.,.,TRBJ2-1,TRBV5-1,CASSSQGEQFF,TGCGCCAGCAGCTCTCAGGGTGAGCAGTTCTTC
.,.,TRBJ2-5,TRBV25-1,CASSGYSQETQYF,TGTGCCAGCAGTGGCTACTCCCAAGAGACCCAGTACTTC